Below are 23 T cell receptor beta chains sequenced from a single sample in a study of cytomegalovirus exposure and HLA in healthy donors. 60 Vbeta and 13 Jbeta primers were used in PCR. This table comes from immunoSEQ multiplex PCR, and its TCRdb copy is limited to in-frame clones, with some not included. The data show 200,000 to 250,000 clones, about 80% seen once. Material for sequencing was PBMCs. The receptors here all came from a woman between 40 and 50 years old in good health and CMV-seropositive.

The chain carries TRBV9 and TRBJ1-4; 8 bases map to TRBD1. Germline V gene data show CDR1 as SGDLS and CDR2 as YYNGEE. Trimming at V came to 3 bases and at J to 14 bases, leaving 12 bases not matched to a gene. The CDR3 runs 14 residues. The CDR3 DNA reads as TGTGCCAGCAGCGCCCGACAGGGGTTAGATAATCTGTTTTTT. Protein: CASSARQGLDNLFF.

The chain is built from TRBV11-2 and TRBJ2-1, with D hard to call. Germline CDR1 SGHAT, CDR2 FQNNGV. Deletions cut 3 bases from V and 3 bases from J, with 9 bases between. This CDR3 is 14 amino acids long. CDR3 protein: CASSLRLFYNEQFF. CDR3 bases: TGTGCCAGCAGCTTGAGGCTTTTCTACAATGAGCAGTTCTTC.

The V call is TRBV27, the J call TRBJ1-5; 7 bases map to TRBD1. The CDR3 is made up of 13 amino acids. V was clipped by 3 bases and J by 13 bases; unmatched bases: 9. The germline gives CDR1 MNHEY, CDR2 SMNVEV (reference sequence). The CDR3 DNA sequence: TGTGCCAGCAGTTTGTACCCACAGGGGAGGCAGCATTTT. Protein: CASSLYPQGRQHF.

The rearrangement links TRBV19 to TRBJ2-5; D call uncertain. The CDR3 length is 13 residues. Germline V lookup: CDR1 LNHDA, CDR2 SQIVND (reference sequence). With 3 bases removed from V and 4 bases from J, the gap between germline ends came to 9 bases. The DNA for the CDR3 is TGTGCCAGTAGTATTGGTCGGTTAGAGACCCAGTACTTC. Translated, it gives CASSIGRLETQYF.

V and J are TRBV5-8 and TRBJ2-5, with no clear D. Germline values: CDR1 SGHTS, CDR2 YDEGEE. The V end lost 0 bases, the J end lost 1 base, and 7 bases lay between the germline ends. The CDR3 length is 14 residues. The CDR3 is CASSLGLSQETQYF. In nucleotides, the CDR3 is TGTGCCAGCAGCTTGGGACTGAGCCAAGAGACCCAGTACTTC.

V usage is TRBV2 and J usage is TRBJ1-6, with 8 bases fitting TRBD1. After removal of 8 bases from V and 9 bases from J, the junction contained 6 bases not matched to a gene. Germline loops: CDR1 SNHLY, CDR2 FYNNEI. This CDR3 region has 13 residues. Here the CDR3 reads CASCDRGRSPLHF. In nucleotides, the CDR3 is TGTGCCAGCTGCGACAGGGGACGTTCACCCCTCCACTTT.

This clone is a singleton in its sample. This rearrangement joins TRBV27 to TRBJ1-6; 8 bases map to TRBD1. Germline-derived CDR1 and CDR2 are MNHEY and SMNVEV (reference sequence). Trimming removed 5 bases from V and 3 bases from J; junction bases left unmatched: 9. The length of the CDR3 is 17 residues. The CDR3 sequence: CASSPTGGKFYNSPLHF. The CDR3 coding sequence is TGTGCCAGCAGTCCAACAGGGGGGAAGTTCTATAATTCACCCCTCCACTTT.

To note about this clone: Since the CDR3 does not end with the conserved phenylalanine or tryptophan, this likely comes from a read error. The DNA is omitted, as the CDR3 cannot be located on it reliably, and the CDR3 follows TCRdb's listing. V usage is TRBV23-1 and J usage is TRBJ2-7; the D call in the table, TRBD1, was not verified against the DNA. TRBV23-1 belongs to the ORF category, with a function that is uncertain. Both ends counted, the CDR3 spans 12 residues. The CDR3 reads CASSQSSGGQAL.

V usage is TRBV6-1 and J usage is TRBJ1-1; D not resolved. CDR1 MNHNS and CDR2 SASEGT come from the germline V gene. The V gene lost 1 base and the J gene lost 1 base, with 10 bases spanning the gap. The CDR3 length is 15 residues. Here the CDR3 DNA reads TGTGCCAGCAGTGAAGTCCGCGGAGAGAACACTGAAGCTTTCTTT. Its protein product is CASSEVRGENTEAFF.

The CDR3 DNA sequence: TGTGCCAGCAGCTTGGCCCATCCGGGACAGGGGTTTTATGGCTACACCTTC. Translating it yields CASSLAHPGQGFYGYTF. The V and J genes are TRBV5-6 and TRBJ1-2, with 10 bases that match TRBD1. The J segment lost 5 bases and the V segment lost 0 bases, leaving 10 bases of the junction unmatched. Germline loops: CDR1 SGHDT, CDR2 YYEEEE. The CDR3 has 17 residues.

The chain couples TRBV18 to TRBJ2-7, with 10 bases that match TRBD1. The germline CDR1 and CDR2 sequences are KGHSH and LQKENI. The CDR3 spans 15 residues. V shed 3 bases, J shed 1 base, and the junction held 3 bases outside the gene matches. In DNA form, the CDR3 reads TGTGCCAGCTCACCCCGGGGACAGGGGTCCTACGAGCAGTACTTC. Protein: CASSPRGQGSYEQYF.

CDR3 sequence reads: CASTSGGNEQYF. DNA of the CDR3: TGTGCCAGCACCTCTGGGGGGAACGAGCAGTACTTC. The J gene is TRBJ2-7, the V gene TRBV27; D is possibly TRBD2 (6 bases). V was trimmed by 7 bases and J by 5 bases, leaving 12 bases between them. Germline lookup yields CDR1 MNHEY and CDR2 SMNVEV (reference sequence). CDR3 length: 12 residues.

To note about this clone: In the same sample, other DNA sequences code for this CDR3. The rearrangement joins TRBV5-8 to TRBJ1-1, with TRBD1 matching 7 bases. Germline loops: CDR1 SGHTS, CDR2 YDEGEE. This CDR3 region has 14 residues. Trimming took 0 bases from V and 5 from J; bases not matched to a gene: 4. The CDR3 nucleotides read TGTGCCAGCAGCTTGGGGACAGGTCGAACTGAAGCTTTCTTT. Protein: CASSLGTGRTEAFF.

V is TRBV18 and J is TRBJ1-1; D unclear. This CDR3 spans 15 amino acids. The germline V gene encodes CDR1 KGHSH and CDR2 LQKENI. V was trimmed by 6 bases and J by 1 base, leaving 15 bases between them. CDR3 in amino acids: CASSPLLNRNTEAFF. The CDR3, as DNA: TGTGCCAGCTCTCCCCTGCTTAACAGGAACACTGAAGCTTTCTTT.

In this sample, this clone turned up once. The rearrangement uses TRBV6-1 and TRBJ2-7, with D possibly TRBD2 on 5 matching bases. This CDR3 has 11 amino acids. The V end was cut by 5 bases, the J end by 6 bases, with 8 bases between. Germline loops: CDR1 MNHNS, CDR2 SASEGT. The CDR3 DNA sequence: TGTGCCAGCAGTTCGGGGTTCGAGCAGTACTTC. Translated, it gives CASSSGFEQYF.

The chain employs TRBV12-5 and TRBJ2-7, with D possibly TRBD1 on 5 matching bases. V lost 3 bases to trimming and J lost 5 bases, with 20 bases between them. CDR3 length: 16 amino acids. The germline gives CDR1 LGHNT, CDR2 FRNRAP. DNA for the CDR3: TGTGCTAGTGGTTTCCCCAATCAGGGAAATATCGACGAGCAGTACTTC. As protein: CASGFPNQGNIDEQYF.

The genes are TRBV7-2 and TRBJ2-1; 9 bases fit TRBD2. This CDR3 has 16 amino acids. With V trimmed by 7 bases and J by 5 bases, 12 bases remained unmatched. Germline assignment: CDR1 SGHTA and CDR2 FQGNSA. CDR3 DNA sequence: TGTGCCAGCAACAGTCCGAGGCGGGAGGGACACAATGAGCAGTTCTTC. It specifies CASNSPRREGHNEQFF.

DNA for the CDR3: TGTGCCAGCAGCCCGATAGGGGCTGAAGCTTTCTTT. This gives the protein CASSPIGAEAFF. The chain carries TRBV9 and TRBJ1-1, with D tentatively TRBD1 (5 bases). Trimming left V 4 bases short and J 6 bases short, with 10 bases between. In germline, CDR1 is SGDLS, CDR2 YYNGEE. CDR3 length: 12 amino acids. The whole variable domain, remainder taken from reference TRBV9 and TRBJ1-1, is DSGVTQTPKHLITATGQRVTLRCSPRSGDLSVYWYQQSLDQGLQFLIQYYNGEERAKGNILERFSAQQFPDLHSELNLSSLELGDSALYFCASSPIGAEAFFGQGTRLTVV.

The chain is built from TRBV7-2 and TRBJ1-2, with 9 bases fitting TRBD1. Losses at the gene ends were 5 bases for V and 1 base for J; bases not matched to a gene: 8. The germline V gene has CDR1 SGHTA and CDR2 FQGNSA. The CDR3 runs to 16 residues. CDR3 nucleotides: TGTGCCAGCAGCGTTGGGACAGGGCGGCGTAACTATGGCTACACCTTC. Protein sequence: CASSVGTGRRNYGYTF.

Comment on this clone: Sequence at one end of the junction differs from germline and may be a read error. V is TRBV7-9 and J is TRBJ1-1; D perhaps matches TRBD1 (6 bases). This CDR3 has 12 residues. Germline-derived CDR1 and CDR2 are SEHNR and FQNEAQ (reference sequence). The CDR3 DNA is TGTTCCAGCCGCTCCCCAGGGGCTGAAGCTTTCTTT. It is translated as CSSRSPGAEAFF.

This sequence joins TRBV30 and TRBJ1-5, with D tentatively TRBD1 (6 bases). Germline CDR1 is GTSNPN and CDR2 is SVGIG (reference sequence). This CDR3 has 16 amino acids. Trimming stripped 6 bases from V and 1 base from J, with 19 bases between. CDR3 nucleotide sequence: TGTGCCTGTACCACAGGGACCGGTTGGAGCAATCAGCCCCAGCATTTT. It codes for CACTTGTGWSNQPQHF.

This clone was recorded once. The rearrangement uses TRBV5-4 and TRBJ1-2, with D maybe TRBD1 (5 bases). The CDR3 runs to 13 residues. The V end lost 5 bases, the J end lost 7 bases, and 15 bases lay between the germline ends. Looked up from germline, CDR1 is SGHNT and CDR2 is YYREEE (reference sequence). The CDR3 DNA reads TGTGCCAGCAGACCCCAGGGATTTGTTGGCTACACCTTC. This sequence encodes CASRPQGFVGYTF.

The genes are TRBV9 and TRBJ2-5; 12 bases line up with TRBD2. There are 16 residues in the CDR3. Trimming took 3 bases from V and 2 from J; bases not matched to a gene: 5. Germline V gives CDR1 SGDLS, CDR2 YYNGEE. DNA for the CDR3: TGTGCCAGCAGCGCCGGACTAGCGGGACAACAAGAGACCCAGTACTTC. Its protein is CASSAGLAGQQETQYF.